Listed below are T cell receptor beta chains from one sample, sequenced in a study of T cell changes during pregnancy in multiple sclerosis. TCRdb's table, derived via immunoSEQ multiplex PCR, lists solely in-frame clones and lacks some. The sample contains approximately 110,000 clones, approximately 93% of which appear only once. Sequences were derived from peripheral blood, sampled after pregnancy. These receptors were taken from a female donor with multiple sclerosis, enrolled in a pregnancy study. CDR3s include the opening cysteine and the closing phenylalanine or tryptophan. D genes are given only for firm matches. The listing skips clone size in some rows; elsewhere it reads once, few, many or a size class.

J	V	D	size	CDR3	DNA
TRBJ2-3	TRBV27	TRBD2	-	CASGLAGTDTQYF	TGTGCCAGCGGACTAGCAGGCACAGATACGCAGTATTTT
TRBJ2-3	TRBV9	-	-	CASSVAPGSTDTQYF	TGTGCCAGCAGCGTAGCCCCGGGGAGCACAGATACGCAGTATTTT
TRBJ1-1	TRBV2	-	-	CASIRGSGTEAFF	TGTGCCAGCATACGAGGGTCCGGCACTGAAGCTTTCTTT
TRBJ1-1	TRBV29-1	-	few	CSVGLGARTEAFF	TGCAGCGTTGGGTTGGGGGCTCGGACTGAAGCTTTCTTT
TRBJ2-3	TRBV7-3	TRBD2	-	CASSLGLAGYSTDTQYF	TGTGCCAGCAGCTTGGGACTAGCGGGATATAGCACAGATACGCAGTATTTT
TRBJ1-2	TRBV9	-	once	CASSVDTEEINYGYTF	TGTGCCAGCAGCGTAGATACAGAAGAGATTAACTATGGCTACACCTTC
TRBJ2-7	TRBV11-2	-	-	CASSLDGYTHEQYF	TGTGCCAGCAGCTTAGATGGTTACACGCACGAGCAGTACTTC
TRBJ1-3	TRBV19	-	-	CASSMGRGNTIYF	TGTGCCAGTAGTATGGGCAGGGGAAACACCATATATTTT
TRBJ2-3	TRBV9	-	-	CASSAFDRIVTDTQYF	TGTGCCAGCAGCGCTTTCGACAGGATTGTTACAGATACGCAGTATTTT
TRBJ2-1	TRBV7-3	TRBD1	-	CASSLGQGTEQFF	TGTGCCAGCAGCTTAGGACAGGGGACTGAGCAGTTCTTC
TRBJ1-1	TRBV5-4	-	-	CASSSGEIEAFF	TGTGCCAGCAGCTCAGGGGAAATTGAAGCTTTCTTT
TRBJ1-5	TRBV25-1	-	-	CASSGRRGEYKPQHF	TGTGCCAGCAGTGGAAGACGGGGAGAATATAAGCCCCAGCATTTT
TRBJ1-1	TRBV27	-	-	CASRDPWGLNTEAFF	TGTGCCAGCAGGGACCCGTGGGGCTTGAACACTGAAGCTTTCTTT
TRBJ1-2	TRBV5-4	TRBD1	few	CASSRRTGEDYGYTF	TGTGCCAGCAGCCGTAGGACAGGGGAGGACTATGGCTACACCTTC
TRBJ1-6	TRBV5-6	-	-	CASSTSGTDNSPLHF	TGTGCCAGCAGCACCTCCGGGACTGATAATTCACCCCTCCACTTT
TRBJ1-2	TRBV27	TRBD1	-	CASSLWDRGRRNLEGYTF	TGTGCCAGCAGTTTATGGGACAGGGGGCGGAGGAATCTGGAGGGCTACACCTTC
TRBJ1-2	TRBV9	-	-	CASSAEGMSNYGYTF	TGTGCCAGCAGCGCGGAGGGGATGTCTAACTATGGCTACACCTTC
TRBJ2-5	TRBV27	-	-	CASRQVGETQYF	TGTGCCAGCAGACAGGTTGGTGAGACCCAGTACTTC
TRBJ2-6	TRBV5-4	-	-	CASSLEFGGSGANVLTF	TGTGCCAGCAGCTTGGAGTTCGGGGGCTCTGGGGCCAACGTCCTGACTTTC
TRBJ1-1	TRBV7-9	-	-	CASCGAMNTEAFF	TGTGCCAGCTGCGGGGCGATGAACACTGAAGCTTTCTTT
TRBJ1-2	TRBV29-1	-	-	CSVDEGWGNYGYTF	TGCAGCGTTGACGAGGGTTGGGGTAACTATGGCTACACCTTC
TRBJ1-6	TRBV6-1	TRBD1	-	CASSEEAGGLSPLHF	TGTGCCAGCAGTGAAGAGGCAGGGGGACTTTCACCCCTCCACTTT
TRBJ1-1	TRBV27	-	-	CASSLSGHWFGTEAFF	TGTGCCAGCAGTTTATCGGGACATTGGTTCGGCACTGAAGCTTTCTTT
TRBJ2-2	TRBV29-1	-	-	CSVFREANTGELFF	TGCAGCGTTTTCCGCGAGGCGAACACCGGGGAGCTGTTTTTT
TRBJ2-5	TRBV5-6	TRBD1	-	CATRSGDRSIQETQYF	TGTGCCACAAGATCAGGGGACAGGAGCATCCAAGAGACCCAGTACTTC
TRBJ1-2	TRBV4-1	TRBD1	medium-sized	CASSHVPGGGYGYTF	TGCGCCAGCAGCCACGTCCCAGGGGGCGGCTATGGCTACACCTTC
TRBJ2-7	TRBV5-1	TRBD1	-	CASSLEGQGYEQYF	TGCGCCAGCAGCTTGGAAGGACAGGGGTACGAGCAGTACTTC
TRBJ2-1	TRBV5-1	-	-	CASSLRSSYNEQFF	TGCGCCAGCAGTTTGCGTTCCTCGTACAATGAGCAGTTCTTC
TRBJ1-2	TRBV29-1	TRBD1	-	CSGGQGEDYGYTF	TGCAGCGGGGGACAGGGAGAGGACTATGGCTACACCTTC
TRBJ2-7	TRBV15	TRBD1	-	CATSTFTGTGQQYF	TGTGCCACCAGCACGTTCACCGGGACAGGGCAGCAGTACTTC
TRBJ2-5	TRBV7-7	-	-	CASRQVGGEAQETQYF	TGTGCTAGCCGACAGGTGGGGGGGGAAGCGCAAGAGACCCAGTACTTC
TRBJ1-1	TRBV7-9	TRBD1	few	CASSFDLGQGLRAFF	TGTGCCAGCAGCTTCGATCTGGGACAGGGACTGAGAGCTTTCTTT
TRBJ1-2	TRBV20-1	-	few	CSAQNLGGYTF	TGCAGTGCTCAGAATCTCGGGGGCTACACCTTC
TRBJ1-4	TRBV7-9	TRBD1	-	CASSSRTGSEKLFF	TGTGCCAGCAGCTCAAGGACAGGGAGTGAAAAACTGTTTTTT
TRBJ2-7	TRBV6-6	-	-	CASTHGGWEYF	TGTGCCAGCACCCACGGGGGTTGGGAGTACTTC
TRBJ1-2	TRBV6-1	TRBD1	-	CASSVYRGDYGYTF	TGTGCCAGCAGTGTGTACAGGGGAGACTATGGCTACACCTTC
TRBJ1-6	TRBV19	TRBD1	-	CASSGTANNSPLHF	TGTGCCAGTAGTGGGACAGCTAATAATTCACCCCTCCACTTT
TRBJ2-7	TRBV2	TRBD2	-	CASRGLAGAYEQYF	TGTGCCAGCAGAGGACTAGCGGGGGCCTACGAGCAGTACTTC
TRBJ1-5	TRBV4-1	-	-	CASSYRQGNQPQHF	TGCGCCAGCAGCTACCGACAGGGCAATCAGCCCCAGCATTTT
TRBJ2-2	TRBV7-9	TRBD1	-	CASTTGENTGELFF	TGTGCCAGCACCACAGGGGAGAACACCGGGGAGCTGTTTTTT
TRBJ1-3	TRBV30	TRBD1	-	CAFGQGQGGNTIYF	TGTGCCTTCGGACAGGGGCAAGGGGGAAACACCATATATTTT
TRBJ1-6	TRBV7-9	TRBD1	-	CASSLARTGYSPLHF	TGTGCCAGCAGCTTAGCGCGGACAGGGTATTCACCCCTCCACTTT
TRBJ1-1	TRBV6-4	-	-	CASAVTPNTEAFF	TGTGCCAGCGCGGTGACCCCCAACACTGAAGCTTTCTTT
TRBJ1-1	TRBV7-2	-	-	CASSLGLVTEAFF	TGTGCCAGCAGCTTAGGTCTCGTCACTGAAGCTTTCTTT
TRBJ2-3	TRBV6-5	TRBD1	-	CASSSGQGADTQYF	TGTGCCAGCAGTTCGGGACAGGGTGCAGATACGCAGTATTTT
TRBJ1-2	TRBV5-1	-	-	CASSLDRDYGYTF	TGCGCCAGCAGCTTGGACAGGGACTATGGCTACACCTTC
TRBJ2-3	TRBV10-1	-	-	CASSFRTGSTDTQYF	TGCGCCAGCAGTTTTCGGACGGGAAGCACAGATACGCAGTATTTT
TRBJ1-4	TRBV5-1	TRBD1	-	CASSLRTGPSEKLFF	TGCGCCAGCAGCTTGAGGACAGGCCCTAGTGAAAAACTGTTTTTT
TRBJ2-7	TRBV5-4	TRBD1	-	CASSRRPTGGRVGQYF	TGTGCCAGCAGCCGACGCCCTACAGGGGGCCGGGTCGGGCAGTACTTC
TRBJ1-2	TRBV19	TRBD1	-	CASKATGGASGYTF	TGTGCCAGTAAAGCGACAGGGGGCGCATCTGGCTACACCTTC
TRBJ2-5	TRBV30	TRBD1	-	CAWRDRETQYF	TGTGCCTGGAGGGACAGGGAGACCCAGTACTTC
TRBJ1-2	TRBV5-1	-	-	CASSPGGRDYGYTF	TGCGCCAGCAGCCCCGGGGGGCGAGACTATGGCTACACCTTC
TRBJ1-3	TRBV6-5	-	-	CASSLNTEGNTIYF	TGTGCCAGCAGCCTCAACACGGAGGGAAACACCATATATTTT
TRBJ1-1	TRBV6-5	TRBD1	-	CASSETGGLAEAFF	TGTGCCAGCAGTGAGACAGGGGGCTTGGCTGAAGCTTTCTTT